This T cell receptor (beta chain) was observed in a study of blood T cell repertoires in COVID-19 (dated by TCRdb to the early 2020s). Study-level background: Samples from collaborators originated in the United States, Italy and Spain and spanned both the acute and convalescent phases of COVID-19. The material from the prospective study consisted of cDNA or gDNA derived from T cells, B-cell-depleted T cells, or PBMCs. Deeply sampled blood TCRbeta repertoires from subjects exposed to, actively infected with, or recovered from COVID-19 were included in the dataset. The repertoires were made available in a free public database intended to serve as a resource for research on the immune response to SARS-CoV-2. The samples were drawn from two sources: the first 160 participants of the ongoing ImmuneRACE study, and 1,000 to 1,500 subjects contributed by 6 global collaborators. Sample metadata almost always included a de-identified subject ID, COVID-19 status, age in years and sex. Where HLA class I and class II types were available, the types were taken from metadata supplied by the sample provider, not from assay-based typing. On the study overall, not on this receptor specifically: The amount of clinical and demographic metadata varied by source and participant and was provided uncurated.

Details on this clone: Its antigen is not yet known. There are no base qualities to consult, and no much larger clone falls within one base.

One collaborating source in Seattle enrolled patients while the patients were actively infected and followed the patients over time throughout the course of disease. The collaborating institutions used their own protocols to collect whole blood in K2EDTA tubes. Collaborator samples were shipped for TCRbeta analysis as frozen whole blood, isolated PBMCs, or DNA extracted from either sample type. TCRbeta CDR3 regions were amplified from genomic DNA using the immunoSEQ Assay, a bias-controlled multiplex PCR. The study's processing was this. The number of nucleated cells in each sample was estimated by amplification of reference gene primers within the assay. To quantify the absolute abundance of each unique TCRbeta CDR3 rearrangement, sequence reads were collapsed and filtered. For each sample, productive Simpson clonality was calculated by taking the square root of Simpson's diversity index across productive rearrangements. Not all clones reach the TCRdb copy of this immuneACCESS table, which keeps in-frame sequences only. Checked studies attribute under half of the gap to unresolved V genes and leave the rest unexplained. That table supplies the V and J calls and clone size; D and trimming were determined from the DNA. The sample includes 70,000 or so clones, with 70% to 90% observed a single time. The ten top clones hold 16% of the sample.

Trimming at the junction amounts to 1 base on V and 11 bases on J, and the germline ends lie 9 bases apart. The CDR3 covers 12 residues, taking in both the cysteine and the phenylalanine. Only the CDR3 part of the read is kept: 36 bases, read in frame from the first base. The CDR1 and CDR2 encoded by the germline V gene are MNHNS and SASEGT. The chain is encoded by TRBV6-1 joined to TRBJ1-5, with the D gene uncertain. The receptor comes from a man aged 35 to 55 with COVID-19, enrolled during active disease. The sequenced material came from peripheral blood. The base sequence is TGTGCCAGCAGTGAAGAAGTCTCGGCCCAGCATTTT. It specifies CASSEEVSAQHF.